The sequence of this TCR beta chain was determined in a study of shared clonotypes between healthy human individuals. In the original processing: There were no quality scores in the junction-only immunoSEQ sequences, so filtering differed. Profiling relied on immunoSEQ multiplex PCR, and the TCRdb table lists in-frame clones only, not all of them. D and trimming come from the DNA, and the V and J calls and clone size come from that table. The sample has about 980,000 clones, approximately 80% seen once; the top ten hold about 1.5%. The donor cohort consisted entirely of Caucasian adults residing in Nashville, Tennessee. As concerns this clone: Its matching antigen is unknown.

From germline, CDR1 is SNHLY and CDR2 FYNNEI. V lost 6 bases to trimming and J lost 1 base, with 10 bases between them. The CDR3 is 14 amino acids. Study observations and caveats: Generally, estimated richness proved larger in naive subsets than it did in memory subsets.

Material for sequencing was memory CD4+ T cells sorted from blood. Subset meaning: CD45RA-negative fraction. The receptor's source is a young man in good health. This chain uses TRBV2 with TRBJ1-5, with a tentative D call TRBD1 (6 bases). The CDR3 reads CASRPGVSNQPQHF. In nucleotides, the CDR3 is TGTGCCAGCAGACCAGGGGTGAGCAATCAGCCCCAGCATTTT. The whole variable domain, remainder taken from reference TRBV2 and TRBJ1-5, is EPEVTQTPSHQVTQMGQEVILRCVPISNHLYFYWYRQILGQKVEFLVSFYNNEISEKSEIFDDQFSVERPDGSNFTLKIRSTKLEDSAMYFCASRPGVSNQPQHFGDGTRLSIL.